Only a few counts were recorded for the clone carrying this TCR beta chain. The antigen is undetermined. The data stem from a study of blood T cells in healthy people across ages. Germline V lookup: CDR1 SGHRS, CDR2 YFSETQ. This CDR3 region has 13 residues. Unmatched junction bases numbered 3, after V lost 0 bases and J lost 8 bases. Through a sample-barcoded 5' primer and a J-beta primer mix, a second PCR was run for roughly 6 to 11 cycles. Unique molecular identifiers of 12 random nucleotides labeled each cDNA. Each sample yielded at least 3 million CDR3-containing paired-end reads. TCRdb re-analysed the 5' RACE reads in MiXCR, keeping a single row per CDR3 protein. The data contain approximately 690,000 distinct CDR3 sequences, around three fifths of them singletons. Study-wide results and caveats: Naive CD4+ cell counts and diversity both ran higher in long-lived than in aged donors.

The material sequenced was blood. The rearrangement uses TRBV5-1 and TRBJ1-2, with TRBD1 identical over 8 bases. The source is a man in his 60s in good health. CDR3 sequence reads: CASSLVQGDGYTF. The CDR3 nucleotides are TGCGCCAGCAGCTTGGTACAGGGGGACGGCTACACCTTC. The whole variable domain, filled in from reference TRBV5-1 and TRBJ1-2, reads KAGVTQTPRYLIKTRGQQVTLSCSPISGHRSVSWYQQTPGQGLQFLFEYFSETQRNKGNFPGRFSGRQFSNSRSEMNVSTLELGDSALYLCASSLVQGDGYTFGSGTRLTVV.